One T cell receptor beta chain is described in this entry. The antigen remains undetermined. These data are taken from a study of OX40 agonist ivuxolimab in advanced cancers. In the study overall: Participants averaged approximately 60 years of age (range 23 to 79) and were 75% to 90% male.

Study-wide findings and caveats: Clonal expansion was seen in CD4+ and CD8+ blood T cells by week 6 at 0.1 to 3.0 mg/kg. Mean expanded clone counts were higher in CD8+ than CD4+ T cells.

Germline V CDR1 and CDR2: SGHRS, YFSETQ. The CDR3 is made up of 15 amino acids. With V trimmed by 0 bases and J by 4 bases, 4 bases remained unmatched. Profiling relied on immunoSEQ multiplex PCR, and the TCRdb table lists in-frame clones only, not all of them. The sample lists more than 40,000 clones; 65% to 85% were seen once. Here the sequenced sample was CD4+ or CD8+ T cells sorted from blood, taken in a trial of the OX40 agonist ivuxolimab. The chain has TRBV5-1 and TRBJ1-3; TRBD1 matches 7 bases. This sequence was found in an adult with an advanced solid tumor such as melanoma, head and neck, liver or kidney cancer. The CDR3 DNA follows: TGCGCCAGCAGCTTGGTAGGGGGCGACGGAAACACCATATATTTT. Its translation is CASSLVGGDGNTIYF. Complete variable domain (other parts from reference TRBV5-1 and TRBJ1-3): KAGVTQTPRYLIKTRGQQVTLSCSPISGHRSVSWYQQTPGQGLQFLFEYFSETQRNKGNFPGRFSGRQFSNSRSEMNVSTLELGDSALYLCASSLVGGDGNTIYFGEGSWLTVV.